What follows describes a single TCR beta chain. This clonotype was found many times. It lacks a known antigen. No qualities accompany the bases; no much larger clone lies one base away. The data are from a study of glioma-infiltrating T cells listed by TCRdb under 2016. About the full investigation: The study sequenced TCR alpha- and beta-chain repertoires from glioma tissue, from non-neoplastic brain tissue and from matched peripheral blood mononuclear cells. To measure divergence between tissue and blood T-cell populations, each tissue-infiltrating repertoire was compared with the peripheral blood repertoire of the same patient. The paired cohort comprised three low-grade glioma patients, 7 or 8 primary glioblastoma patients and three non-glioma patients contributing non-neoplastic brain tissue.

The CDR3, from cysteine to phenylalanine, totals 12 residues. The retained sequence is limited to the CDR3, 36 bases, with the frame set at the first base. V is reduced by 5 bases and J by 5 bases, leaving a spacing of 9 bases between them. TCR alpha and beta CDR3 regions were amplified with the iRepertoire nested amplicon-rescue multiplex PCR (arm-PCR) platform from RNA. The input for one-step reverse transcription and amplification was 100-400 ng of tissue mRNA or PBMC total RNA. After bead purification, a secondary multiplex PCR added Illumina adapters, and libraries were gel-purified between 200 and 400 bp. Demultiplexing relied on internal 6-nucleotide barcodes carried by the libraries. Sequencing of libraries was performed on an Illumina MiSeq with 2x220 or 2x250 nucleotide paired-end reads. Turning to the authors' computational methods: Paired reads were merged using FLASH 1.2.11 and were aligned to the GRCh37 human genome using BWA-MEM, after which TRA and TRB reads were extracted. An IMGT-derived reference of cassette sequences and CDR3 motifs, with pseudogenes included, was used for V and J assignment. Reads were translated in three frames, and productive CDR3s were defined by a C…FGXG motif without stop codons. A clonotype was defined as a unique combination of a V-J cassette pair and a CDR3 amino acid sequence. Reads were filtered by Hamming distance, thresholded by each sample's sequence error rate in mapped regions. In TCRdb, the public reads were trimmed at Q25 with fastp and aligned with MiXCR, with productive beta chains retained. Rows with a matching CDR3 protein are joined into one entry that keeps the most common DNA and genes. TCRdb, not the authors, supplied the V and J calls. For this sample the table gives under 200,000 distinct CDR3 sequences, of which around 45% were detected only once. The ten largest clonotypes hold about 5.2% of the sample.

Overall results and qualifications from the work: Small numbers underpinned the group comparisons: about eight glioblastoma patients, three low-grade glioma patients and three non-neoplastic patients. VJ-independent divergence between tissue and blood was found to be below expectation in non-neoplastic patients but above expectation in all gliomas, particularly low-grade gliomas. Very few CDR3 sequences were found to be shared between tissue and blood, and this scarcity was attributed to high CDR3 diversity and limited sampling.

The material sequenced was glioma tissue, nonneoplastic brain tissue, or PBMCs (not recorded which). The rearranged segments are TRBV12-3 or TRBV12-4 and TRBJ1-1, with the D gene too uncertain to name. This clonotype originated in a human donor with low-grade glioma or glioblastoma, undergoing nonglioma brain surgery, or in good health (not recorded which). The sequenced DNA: TGTGCCAGCAGTCTGAGACGGACTGAAGCTTTCTTT. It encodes CASSLRRTEAFF.